This TCR beta chain was obtained from a study of beta chain features in type 1 diabetes. Study in general: Across all samples, approximately 110,000,000 sorted cells were examined.

This clone appeared many times. Its antigen remains unidentified. Study findings and constraints: Shortening of TCRB CDR3s, moderate but significant, appeared in all four CD4+ subsets of Type 1 diabetes patients.

Of the isolated RNA, all was reverse transcribed, and so the sequenced material was expressed TCRB transcripts. Repertoires were generated with immunoSEQ multiplex PCR, while TCRdb's copy carries only in-frame clones and drops some. This sample has some 150,000 clones; 11% occur once, and the top ten carry roughly 2%. This CDR3 has 14 residues. Germline loops: CDR1 LGHNA, CDR2 YSLEER. The V gene lost 0 bases and the J gene lost 9 bases, with 12 bases spanning the gap. Sample: central memory CD4+ T cells from blood. This chain links TRBV4-3 with TRBJ2-1; D is ambiguous. The sequence came from a young man in good health. CDR3 in amino acids: CASSQEAARSEQFF. CDR3 DNA sequence: TGCGCCAGCAGCCAAGAGGCGGCCAGGAGTGAGCAGTTCTTC.